The 27 T cell receptor beta chains reported below all come from one sample, sequenced in a study of graft-versus-host responses after intestinal transplantation. The table came from immunoSEQ multiplex PCR; TCRdb's copy has only in-frame clones and leaves some out. The sample contains some 79,000 clones, 85% to 90% of which appear only once. Their antigens remain unidentified. Here the sequenced sample was unstimulated CD4+ T cells sorted from spleen or lymph node cells, taken before intestinal transplant. The source of these receptors is a human donor who received an intestinal transplant.

The chain links TRBV7-2 to TRBJ2-7; no definite D call. V lost 1 base, J lost 6 bases, and 10 bases lay in between. Germline V gene data show CDR1 as SGHTA and CDR2 as FQGNSA. The CDR3 sequence is 13 residues long. CDR3 DNA sequence: TGTGCCAGCAGCTTAGTCGAACGAGGCGAGCAGTACTTC. This translates into CASSLVERGEQYF.

J is TRBJ2-1 and V is TRBV6-4; 9 positions match TRBD1. After removal of 5 bases from V and 8 bases from J, the junction contained 13 bases not matched to a gene. This CDR3 is built from 16 residues. Germline values: CDR1 MRHNA, CDR2 SNTAGT. The CDR3 nucleotides are TGTGCCAGCAGTCCCTCTGGGGACAGGGTTGTGGATGAGCAGTTCTTC. Protein: CASSPSGDRVVDEQFF.

This clone is a singleton in its sample. The gene calls are TRBV7-6 and TRBJ2-5, with 9 bases matching TRBD2. Trimming removed 2 bases from V and 4 bases from J; junction bases left unmatched: 14. This CDR3 region has 18 residues. In germline, CDR1 is SGHVS, CDR2 FNYEAQ. CDR3 in DNA: TGTGCCAGCAGCTTATATCTAGCGGGAAGGGGAGTAGGAGAGACCCAGTACTTC. This sequence encodes CASSLYLAGRGVGETQYF. The full variable domain, completed using reference TRBV7-6 and TRBJ2-5, is GAGVSQSPRYKVTKRGQDVALRCDPISGHVSLYWYRQALGQGPEFLTYFNYEAQQDKSGLPNDRFSAERPEGSISTLTIQRTEQRDSAMYRCASSLYLAGRGVGETQYFGPGTRLLVL.

The chain joins TRBV20-1 to TRBJ1-1; tentatively, D is TRBD1 (6 bases). Germline CDR1 and CDR2: DFQATT and SNEGSKA (reference sequence). The germline V and J ends were trimmed by 5 bases and 11 bases, with 15 bases remaining between them. This CDR3 is 11 amino acids long. The CDR3 spells CSAPRGSEAFF. The CDR3 region has the DNA TGCAGTGCTCCCAGGGGTTCCGAGGCTTTCTTT.

The rearrangement joins TRBV6-5 to TRBJ1-2; unclear D gene. Looked up from germline, CDR1 is MNHEY and CDR2 is SVGAGI. The ends were cut back, 4 bases at V and 1 base at J, with 10 bases in the middle. The CDR3 has 14 residues. The DNA for the CDR3 is TGTGCCAGCAGTTTTGAGCCGTTTAACTATGGCTACACCTTC. This encodes CASSFEPFNYGYTF.

This clone was picked up one time. The gene calls are TRBV9 and TRBJ2-3; 12 bases fit TRBD2. Germline CDR1 and CDR2: SGDLS and YYNGEE. The CDR3 has 16 residues. J gave up 4 bases and V 4 bases, and 7 bases lay outside the gene matches. The CDR3 loop is CASSPNGLAGSDTQYF. The CDR3 DNA follows: TGTGCCAGCAGCCCAAATGGACTAGCGGGATCAGATACGCAGTATTTT.

The count of this clone is one. This chain connects TRBV14 to TRBJ1-1, with 7 nucleotides matching TRBD1. CDR1 and CDR2 from the germline V gene are SGHDN and FVKESK. The CDR3 covers 14 residues. Losses at the gene ends were 4 bases for V and 4 bases for J; bases not matched to a gene: 6. The CDR3 here is CASSRRNRGTEAFF. The CDR3 DNA reads TGTGCCAGCAGCCGACGAAACAGGGGCACTGAAGCTTTCTTT.

The V call is TRBV7-2, the J call TRBJ2-1; maybe TRBD2 (6 bases). This CDR3 contains 17 residues. Germline loops: CDR1 SGHTA, CDR2 FQGNSA. V was trimmed by 7 bases and J by 4 bases, leaving 23 bases between them. The DNA of the CDR3 is TGTGCCAGCACCCCCCTGGCGCTTAGCGGTTTATACAATGAGCAGTTCTTC. It translates to CASTPLALSGLYNEQFF.

V and J are TRBV19 and TRBJ2-7, with no clear D. The CDR3 length is 12 residues. Germline CDR1 LNHDA, CDR2 SQIVND (reference sequence). Trimming took off 5 bases at V and 1 base at J, with 6 bases between the two ends. The CDR3 spells CASSSPSYEQYF. The CDR3 nucleotides read TGTGCCAGTAGTTCCCCGTCCTACGAGCAGTACTTC.

The V gene is TRBV7-6, the J gene TRBJ2-5; TRBD1 is a possible D gene (5 bases). The V gene's germline CDR1 is SGHVS and CDR2 FNYEAQ. The CDR3 extends over 14 amino acids. V was clipped by 2 bases and J by 1 base, with 8 bases between them. The CDR3 DNA is TGTGCCAGCAGCTTATCAGGGATCCAAGAGACCCAGTACTTC. Its translation: CASSLSGIQETQYF.

The genes are TRBV28 and TRBJ1-1; 7 positions agree with TRBD1. Germline lookup yields CDR1 MDHEN and CDR2 SYDVKM. Trimming at V came to 3 bases and at J to 6 bases, leaving 4 bases not matched to a gene. The CDR3 covers 13 residues. CDR3: CASSFYRGSEAFF. The CDR3 nucleotides read TGTGCCAGCAGTTTTTACAGGGGCTCTGAAGCTTTCTTT. The full variable domain, rest sourced from reference TRBV28 and TRBJ1-1, is DVKVTQSSRYLVKRTGEKVFLECVQDMDHENMFWYRQDPGLGLRLIYFSYDVKMKEKGDIPEGYSVSREKKERFSLILESASTNQTSMYLCASSFYRGSEAFFGQGTRLTVV.

On this clone itself: Distinct nucleotide sequences in the sample also encode this CDR3. V usage is TRBV4-1 and J usage is TRBJ2-7, with TRBD2 identical over 10 bases. The CDR3 runs to 15 residues. Per germline, CDR1 MGHRA and CDR2 YSYEKL. V lost 5 bases, J lost 5 bases, and 9 bases stayed unmatched. The CDR3 loop is CASSGELAGLNEQYF. The CDR3 DNA reads TGCGCCAGCAGCGGGGAACTAGCGGGGTTGAACGAGCAGTACTTC.

This chain joins TRBV14 and TRBJ2-5; 7 bases are shared with TRBD2. V shed 6 bases, J shed 1 base, and the junction held 8 bases outside the gene matches. From germline, CDR1 is SGHDN and CDR2 FVKESK. The CDR3 totals 15 residues. CDR3 sequence reads: CASRRTGRLQETQYF. In DNA, the CDR3 is TGTGCCAGCAGACGGACCGGGAGGCTCCAAGAGACCCAGTACTTC.

This chain connects TRBV5-1 to TRBJ2-7; 8 bases fit TRBD1. The CDR3 totals 15 residues. V shed 0 bases, J shed 4 bases, and the junction held 6 bases outside the gene matches. Germline-derived CDR1 and CDR2 are SGHRS and YFSETQ. Written as DNA, the CDR3 is TGCGCCAGCAGCTTGGCAGGGGGCCAAGTTTACGAGCAGTACTTC. Translated: CASSLAGGQVYEQYF. The full variable domain, with the rest looked up from reference TRBV5-1 and TRBJ2-7, is KAGVTQTPRYLIKTRGQQVTLSCSPISGHRSVSWYQQTPGQGLQFLFEYFSETQRNKGNFPGRFSGRQFSNSRSEMNVSTLELGDSALYLCASSLAGGQVYEQYFGPGTRLTVT.

The chain is built from TRBV6-1 and TRBJ2-7, with 7 bases lining up with TRBD2. After removal of 1 base from V and 2 bases from J, the junction contained 14 bases not matched to a gene. The CDR3 is 18 residues long. Germline CDR1 MNHNS, CDR2 SASEGT. CDR3 DNA: TGTGCCAGCAGTGAAGGGGGGTACGGCGGGAGTTCCCCCTACGAGCAGTACTTC. It yields the protein CASSEGGYGGSSPYEQYF.

The chain uses TRBV2 and TRBJ1-4; a possible D gene is TRBD1 (5 bases). The CDR3 is 14 residues long. Deletions cut 8 bases from V and 5 bases from J, with 15 bases between. Looked up from germline, CDR1 is SNHLY and CDR2 is FYNNEI. CDR3 amino acids: CASRPQGLNEKLFF. CDR3 sequence (DNA): TGTGCCAGCCGCCCGCAGGGCTTGAATGAAAAACTGTTTTTT. The variable domain in full, with the rest retrieved from reference TRBV2 and TRBJ1-4, is EPEVTQTPSHQVTQMGQEVILRCVPISNHLYFYWYRQILGQKVEFLVSFYNNEISEKSEIFDDQFSVERPDGSNFTLKIRSTKLEDSAMYFCASRPQGLNEKLFFGSGTQLSVL.

The V and J genes are TRBV6-1 and TRBJ2-3; D uncertain. The V end lost 4 bases, the J end lost 5 bases, and 13 bases lay between the germline ends. The germline V gene has CDR1 MNHNS and CDR2 SASEGT. The CDR3 spans 14 residues. The CDR3 DNA is TGTGCCAGCAGTGCCATCCGAACTTTAGATACGCAGTATTTT. It yields the protein CASSAIRTLDTQYF.

The chain couples TRBV9 to TRBJ1-1; D gene unclear. Germline values: CDR1 SGDLS, CDR2 YYNGEE. This CDR3 has 14 residues. V lost 0 bases and J lost 4, with 10 bases in between. CDR3 amino acids: CASSVGGSSTEAFF. DNA for the CDR3: TGTGCCAGCAGCGTAGGAGGGAGCAGCACTGAAGCTTTCTTT.

This clone has just a few counts. The V gene is TRBV25-1, the J gene TRBJ1-5; 8 bases are a match to TRBD1. V trimming: 3 bases; J trimming: 3 bases; junction bases outside the gene matches: 4. Germline CDR1 reads MGHDK; CDR2 reads SYGVNS. The CDR3 is 15 amino acids. In DNA, the CDR3 is TGTGCCAGCAGTGAGGGACAGGACGTCAATCAGCCCCAGCATTTT. This translates into CASSEGQDVNQPQHF.

The chain uses TRBV7-9 and TRBJ1-4, with 8 positions matching TRBD1. The junction had 9 bases not matched to a gene; V was cut back by 0 bases and J by 3 bases. Germline V gives CDR1 SEHNR, CDR2 FQNEAQ (reference sequence). The CDR3 has 18 amino acids. CDR3 residues: CASSLALSRDRSNEKLFF. The CDR3 DNA reads TGTGCCAGCAGCTTAGCCCTAAGTCGGGACAGGTCTAATGAAAAACTGTTTTTT.

The rearrangement uses TRBV28 and TRBJ2-5; D call uncertain. V shed 3 bases and J shed 2 bases, with 16 bases lying between them. The CDR3 loop spans 16 amino acids. Germline assignment: CDR1 MDHEN and CDR2 SYDVKM. The CDR3, as DNA: TGTGCCAGCAGTTTTTCTCCAAGACATTTACAAGAGACCCAGTACTTC. This translates into CASSFSPRHLQETQYF.

The chain is built from TRBV21-1 and TRBJ1-4; the table gives TRBD1 as D, unverified against the DNA. TRBV21-1 is flagged as a pseudogene. The CDR3 has 17 amino acids. CDR3 bases: TGTGCCAGCAGCAAAGCCCCCAGGGGCGAGGGGAATGAAAAACTGTTTTTT. This translates into CASSKAPRGEGNEKLFF.

The rearrangement links TRBV29-1 to TRBJ2-5, with D perhaps TRBD1 (5 bases). The CDR3 is 12 amino acids. Per the germline V gene, CDR1 is SQVTM and CDR2 is ANQGSEA. Trimming removed 7 bases at V and 5 bases at J, with 14 bases between. CDR3 bases: TGCAGCGCCACAAGGGGCCGGGAGACCCAGTACTTC. Amino acid sequence: CSATRGRETQYF.

V and J are TRBV14 and TRBJ2-5; no definite D call. V lost 0 bases and J 7 bases, leaving 6 bases between the germline ends. The CDR3 is 12 residues long. Germline lookup yields CDR1 SGHDN and CDR2 FVKESK. CDR3 sequence reads: CASSQDLRTQYF. The CDR3 DNA follows: TGTGCCAGCAGCCAAGATCTAAGGACCCAGTACTTC.

The CDR3 coding sequence is TGTGCCAGCAGCACCATAGCGCGGGGGCAGTTCTTC. This translates into CASSTIARGQFF. The V call is TRBV28, the J call TRBJ2-1; a possible D gene is TRBD2 (6 bases). This CDR3 is built from 12 residues. V shed 6 bases and J shed 12 bases, with 15 bases lying between them. The germline CDR1 and CDR2 sequences are MDHEN and SYDVKM.

The CDR3 DNA reads as TGTGCCAGCACCGGGGACAGGGGGAACATTCAGTACTTC. It is translated as CASTGDRGNIQYF. The chain employs TRBV2 and TRBJ2-4; 11 bases are shared with TRBD1. CDR1 and CDR2 from the germline V gene are SNHLY and FYNNEI. The CDR3 consists of 13 residues. V trimming: 7 bases; J trimming: 7 bases; junction bases outside the gene matches: 3.

The chain uses TRBV15 and TRBJ2-5; 7 bases line up with TRBD2. CDR3 size: 16 residues. Germline CDR1 and CDR2: LNHNV and YYDKDF (reference sequence). V was clipped by 0 bases and J by 1 base; unmatched bases: 5. CDR3 sequence reads: CATSRDLGLGQETQYF. Here the CDR3 DNA reads TGTGCCACCAGCAGAGATCTCGGACTAGGCCAAGAGACCCAGTACTTC.